Following are 27 T cell receptor beta chains from one sample sequenced in a study of T-cell reconstitution after alpha-beta-depleted transplantation in children. As it was prepared, the TCRbeta library received unique molecular identifiers. One entry per CDR3 protein results from TCRdb running MiXCR on the PCR reads. There are more than 400,000 distinct CDR3 sequences in the sample; over 40% occur only once, and roughly a quarter lies in the top ten. The sequencing here drew on PBMCs, taken before TCRalphabeta/CD19-depleted stem cell transplant. The receptors stem from a girl aged 2-10 years with aplastic anemia, due to receive a stem cell transplant.

The chain links TRBV12-3 or TRBV12-4 to TRBJ2-1; 7 bases fit TRBD2. V dropped 3 bases and J dropped 10; count of bases not matched to a gene: 6. The CDR3 runs to 13 residues. CDR3 DNA: TGTGCCAGCAGTTTCGGACTAGTATGGGAGCAGTTCTTC. This translates into CASSFGLVWEQFF.

This clonotype has a count of ten or more. J is TRBJ2-7 and V is TRBV5-1; tentative D call: TRBD2 (5 bases). Germline CDR1 reads SGHRS; CDR2 reads YFSETQ. The CDR3 runs 15 residues. V gave up 4 bases and J gave up 5 bases, with 19 bases separating them. The CDR3 is CASSNGLIAPNEQYF. For the CDR3, the DNA is TGCGCCAGCAGCAACGGACTCATAGCTCCCAACGAGCAGTACTTC.

The chain is built from TRBV7-2 and TRBJ2-1, with TRBD2 matching 8 bases. Trimming removed 5 bases from V and 4 bases from J; junction bases left unmatched: 7. The CDR3 runs to 15 residues. Germline values: CDR1 SGHTA, CDR2 FQGNSA. Written as DNA, the CDR3 is TGTGCCAGCAGCCTTCGGGAGGGCCTTTACAATGAGCAGTTCTTC. This translates into CASSLREGLYNEQFF.

The chain combines TRBV20-1 with TRBJ2-7, with 9 positions matching TRBD2. The germline V gene has CDR1 DFQATT and CDR2 SNEGSKA (reference sequence). This CDR3 comprises 14 residues. V gave up 2 bases and J gave up 6 bases; unmatched junction bases: 8. The CDR3 loop is CSARRAGGPPEQYF. Written as DNA, the CDR3 is TGCAGTGCTAGAAGGGCGGGGGGGCCTCCCGAGCAGTACTTC.

The V gene is TRBV5-5, the J gene TRBJ2-5; D may be TRBD2 (7 bases). Germline V gives CDR1 SGHKS, CDR2 YYEKEE (reference sequence). This CDR3 has 15 amino acids. Trimming took off 7 bases at V and 3 bases at J, with 19 bases between the two ends. CDR3 sequence: CASGWEGGGKETQYF. CDR3 sequence (DNA): TGTGCCAGCGGCTGGGAGGGGGGAGGTAAAGAGACCCAGTACTTC.

The CDR3 reads CASSLGSAFF. CDR3 DNA: TGTGCCAGCAGTTTGGGGAGTGCTTTCTTT. The rearrangement links TRBV12-3 or TRBV12-4 to TRBJ1-1; D gene unclear. CDR3 length equals 10 residues. V dropped 3 bases and J dropped 11 bases, with 7 bases sitting between them.

The chain carries TRBV20-1 and TRBJ2-7, with D perhaps matching TRBD1 or TRBD2 (5 bases each). Germline V CDR1 and CDR2: DFQATT, SNEGSKA (reference sequence). This CDR3 has 13 amino acids. With 0 bases removed from V and 5 bases from J, the gap between germline ends came to 11 bases. CDR3 region: CSARDVRDHEQYF. In nucleotides, the CDR3 is TGCAGTGCTAGAGATGTGAGGGACCACGAGCAGTACTTC.

This clonotype was found once. This chain joins TRBV12-3 or TRBV12-4 and TRBJ2-1; 9 positions match TRBD2. The CDR3 has 15 residues. With V trimmed by 1 base and J by 8 bases, 6 bases remained unmatched. CDR3 in amino acids: CASSLERGVLDEQFF. CDR3 sequence (DNA): TGTGCCAGCAGTTTAGAGCGGGGGGTTTTGGATGAGCAGTTCTTC.

This clonotype was seen many times. The rearrangement joins TRBV6-5 to TRBJ2-3, with unresolved D. The CDR3 totals 15 residues. Germline loops: CDR1 MNHEY, CDR2 SVGAGI. The V end was cut by 2 bases, the J end by 1 base, with 10 bases between. The CDR3 coding sequence is TGTGCCAGCAGTTACGACGCACTGGGCACAGATACGCAGTATTTT. Protein: CASSYDALGTDTQYF.

This clonotype was seen ten or more times. The V call is TRBV5-6, the J call TRBJ2-2, with 11 positions matching TRBD2. Germline loops: CDR1 SGHDT, CDR2 YYEEEE. This CDR3 has 17 residues. V shed 4 bases and J 5 bases; nucleotides not matched to a gene: 10. In DNA, the CDR3 is TGTGCCAGCAGCCCCCCTAGCGGGAGGAGTTGGACCGGGGAGCTGTTTTTT. Protein sequence: CASSPPSGRSWTGELFF.

In this sample, this clonotype turned up a few times. A read error may be the cause here, since a much bigger clone is one base away. The rearrangement links TRBV20-1 to TRBJ2-2; D gene ambiguous. In germline, CDR1 is DFQATT, CDR2 SNEGSKA (reference sequence). The CDR3 has 16 residues. V was shortened by 2 bases and J by 6 bases, with 19 bases between the two germline ends. The CDR3 loop reads CSARKLIRSSSGELFF. The CDR3 nucleotides read TGCAGTGCTAGAAAACTAATTCGCAGCAGTTCCGGGGAGCTGTTTTTT.

This sequence joins TRBV20-1 and TRBJ2-5; 7 nucleotides align to TRBD1. This CDR3 has 14 amino acids. CDR1 is DFQATT, CDR2 SNEGSKA, per germline (reference sequence). Germline trimming cut 1 base from V and 5 bases from J; bases unmatched to any gene: 7. As DNA, the CDR3 is TGCAGTGCTAGAGGGGGCGTGACAGGGGAGACCCAGTACTTC. It translates to CSARGGVTGETQYF.

This clonotype was recorded many times. The chain carries TRBV10-2 and TRBJ2-5, with TRBD2 matching over 8 bases. Per germline, CDR1 WSHSY and CDR2 SAAADI. The CDR3 consists of 14 residues. The V gene end was trimmed by 3 bases and the J gene end by 5 bases; junction bases not matched to a gene: 5. DNA for the CDR3: TGCGCCAGCAGTGAATACGAGCGGGGGGAGACCCAGTACTTC. Amino acid sequence: CASSEYERGETQYF.

This clonotype was observed at least ten times. The CDR3 region has the DNA TGTGCCAGCAGCTTGGGTGCGGCTCTGGGAAACAATGAGCAGTTCTTC. Translating gives CASSLGAALGNNEQFF. The chain employs TRBV5-4 and TRBJ2-1; D gene unclear. The length of the CDR3 is 16 residues. Per germline, CDR1 SGHNT and CDR2 YYREEE (reference sequence). V was pared by 0 bases and J by 5 bases, with 15 bases between. Full variable domain (outside the CDR3, taken from reference TRBV5-4 and TRBJ2-1): ETGVTQSPTHLIKTRGQQVTLRCSSQSGHNTVSWYQQALGQGPQFIFQYYREEENGRGNFPPRFSGLQFPNYSSELNVNALELDDSALYLCASSLGAALGNNEQFFGPGTRLTVL.

This chain links TRBV28 with TRBJ1-5; D possibly corresponds to TRBD1 (6 bases). V lost 1 base and J lost 5, with 12 bases in between. The CDR3 length is 15 residues. Germline-derived CDR1 and CDR2 are MDHEN and SYDVKM. Here the CDR3 DNA reads TGTGCCAGCAGTTTATTGGGGGGCAATCATCAGCCCCAGCATTTT. This encodes CASSLLGGNHQPQHF.

The rearrangement links TRBV28 to TRBJ2-3, with D perhaps assigned TRBD1 or TRBD2 (5 bases each). The CDR3 consists of 16 residues. Trimming took off 3 bases at V and 1 base at J, with 14 bases between the two ends. Germline assignment: CDR1 MDHEN and CDR2 SYDVKM. CDR3 protein: CASSLEWGTGTDTQYF. As DNA, the CDR3 is TGTGCCAGCAGTTTGGAGTGGGGGACCGGCACAGATACGCAGTATTTT.

This clonotype appeared many times. This chain links TRBV28 with TRBJ2-7, with 8 bases identical to TRBD1. Germline CDR1 and CDR2: MDHEN and SYDVKM. V shed 3 bases, J shed 6 bases, and the junction held 10 bases outside the gene matches. This CDR3 is built from 15 residues. The CDR3 coding sequence is TGTGCCAGCAGTTTGAGGACAGGGAATTTAGGCGAGCAGTACTTC. This translates into CASSLRTGNLGEQYF.

The rearrangement links TRBV6-1 to TRBJ2-7; D possibly corresponds to TRBD1 (6 bases). The CDR3 has 16 amino acids. Trimming shortened V by 5 bases and J by 0 bases, and 17 bases separated the two germline ends. The germline gives CDR1 MNHNS, CDR2 SASEGT. The DNA for the CDR3 is TGTGCCAGCAGTCCAGGGGTCACCATGAGCTCCTACGAGCAGTACTTC. It is translated as CASSPGVTMSSYEQYF.

This clonotype was picked up a small number of times. This chain's CDR3 is CATSRRGGNTEAFF. Written as DNA, the CDR3 is TGTGCCACCAGTCGTAGAGGCGGAAACACTGAAGCTTTCTTT. The V call is TRBV15, the J call TRBJ1-1; D gene uncertain. Germline V gene data show CDR1 as LNHNV and CDR2 as YYDKDF (reference sequence). V dropped 6 bases and J dropped 2 bases, with 13 bases sitting between them. The CDR3 has 14 amino acids.

CDR3 amino acids: CASSLVSPFLGYTF. The DNA for the CDR3 is TGCGCCAGCAGCTTGGTGTCCCCGTTCCTCGGTTACACCTTC. The chain carries TRBV5-1 and TRBJ1-2; D is uncertain. The CDR3 sequence is 14 residues long. V shed 0 bases and J shed 11 bases, with 17 bases lying between them. Germline V gene sequence: CDR1 SGHRS, CDR2 YFSETQ.

Comment on this clonotype: The junction differs from germline at one of its ends, possibly a read error. The gene calls are TRBV20-1 and TRBJ2-1, with D possibly TRBD1 on 6 matching bases. This CDR3 contains 17 residues. Germline V gene sequence: CDR1 DFQATT, CDR2 SNEGSKA (reference sequence). The CDR3 loop is CCASLQGRASSYNEQFF. CDR3 coding DNA: TGCTGTGCTAGCCTTCAGGGGAGAGCGAGCTCCTACAATGAGCAGTTCTTC.

The rearrangement uses TRBV18 and TRBJ2-1; weak D call: TRBD2 (6 bases). V was clipped by 6 bases and J by 10 bases, with 13 bases between them. The CDR3 loop spans 12 amino acids. The germline gives CDR1 KGHSH, CDR2 LQKENI. The CDR3 loop reads CASSRDSGEQFF. The CDR3 bases are TGTGCCAGCTCTCGGGACTCCGGGGAGCAGTTCTTC.

V gene TRBV10-3 combines with J gene TRBJ2-1; tentative D call: TRBD1 (6 bases). The germline gives CDR1 ENHRY, CDR2 SYGVKD. The V gene lost 3 bases and the J gene lost 1 base, with 13 bases spanning the gap. This CDR3 spans 16 amino acids. As DNA, the CDR3 is TGTGCCATCAGTGACCCAGGGGCCCGTTCCTACAATGAGCAGTTCTTC. This codes for CAISDPGARSYNEQFF.

The genes are TRBV6-4 and TRBJ2-5; 8 bases align to TRBD2. The CDR3 contains 17 residues. V gave up 5 bases and J gave up 0 bases; unmatched junction bases: 11. Germline loops: CDR1 MRHNA, CDR2 SNTAGT. CDR3 in amino acids: CASSNERERTNQETQYF. The CDR3, as DNA: TGTGCCAGCAGTAACGAGCGGGAGCGAACTAACCAAGAGACCCAGTACTTC.

This clonotype was picked up one time. The CDR3 loop is CSVEGAAGLGDTEAFF. CDR3 DNA sequence: TGCAGCGTTGAAGGGGCGGCAGGGCTGGGGGACACTGAAGCTTTCTTT. This chain links TRBV29-1 with TRBJ1-1; a possible D gene is TRBD1 (5 bases). CDR1 is SQVTM and CDR2 is ANQGSEA in the germline V gene. Trimming left V 1 base short and J 3 bases short, with 18 bases between. The CDR3 has 16 residues. Variable domain in full (rest from reference TRBV29-1 and TRBJ1-1): SAVISQKPSRDICQRGTSLTIQCQVDSQVTMMFWYRQQPGQSLTLIATANQGSEATYESGFVIDKFPISRPNLTFSTLTVSNMSPEDSSIYLCSVEGAAGLGDTEAFFGQGTRLTVV.

The chain has TRBV29-1 and TRBJ2-7, with D perhaps TRBD1 or TRBD2 (5 bases each). The V gene's germline CDR1 is SQVTM and CDR2 ANQGSEA. Trimming left V 4 bases short and J 3 bases short, with 19 bases between. The CDR3 spans 15 residues. The CDR3 spells CSVGGWWSGFYEQYF. The CDR3 bases are TGCAGCGTTGGGGGGTGGTGGAGCGGCTTCTACGAGCAGTACTTC.

This clonotype has more than one count but fewer than ten. The chain has TRBV21-1 and TRBJ2-5. TRBV21-1 is noted as a pseudogene. CDR3 length: 14 residues. The CDR3 is CASSKAGQRETQYF. The CDR3 nucleotides are TGTGCCAGCAGCAAAGCCGGGCAGCGAGAGACCCAGTACTTC.